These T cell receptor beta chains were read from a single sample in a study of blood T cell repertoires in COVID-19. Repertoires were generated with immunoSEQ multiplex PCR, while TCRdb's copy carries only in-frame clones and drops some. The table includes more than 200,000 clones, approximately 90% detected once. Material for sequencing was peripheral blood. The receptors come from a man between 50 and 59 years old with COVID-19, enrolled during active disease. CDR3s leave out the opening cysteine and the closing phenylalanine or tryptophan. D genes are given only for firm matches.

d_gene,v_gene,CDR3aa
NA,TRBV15,ATSSGQETQY
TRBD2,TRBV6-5,ASSFSSGYNEQF
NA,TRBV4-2,ASSQESANTGELF
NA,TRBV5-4,ASSLGEINTEAF
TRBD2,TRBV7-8,ASSRGEGYTGELF
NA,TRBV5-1,ASSSLGQKNTEAF
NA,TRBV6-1,ASSEEVELNQPQH
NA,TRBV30,AWSVADNQPQH
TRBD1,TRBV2,ASSAGQVSSQPQH
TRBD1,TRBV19,ASSMGQGADTEAF
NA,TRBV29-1,SVESRLNYGYT
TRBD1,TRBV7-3,ASSPEGTGGPGEQF
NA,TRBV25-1,ASSDSLYNEQF
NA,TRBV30,ACGREGSGANVLT
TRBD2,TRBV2,ASMPGTKETQY
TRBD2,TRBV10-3,AISSSKGLAGPAGSYEQY
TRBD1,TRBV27,ASSSWSQGAGNTEAF
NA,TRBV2,ASSANSLNTGELF
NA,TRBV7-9,ASSLLVRLNSGELF
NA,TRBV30,AWSVNRGGDNSPLH
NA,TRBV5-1,ASRILGGDTEAF
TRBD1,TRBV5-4,ASSEGQLGNEQF
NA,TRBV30,AWRYNTYEQY
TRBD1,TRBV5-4,ASSLVGRQGGTKETQY
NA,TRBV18,ASSPPLESSYEQY
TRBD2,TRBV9,ASSAGLAASYEQY
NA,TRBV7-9,ASSSDSTYNSPLH
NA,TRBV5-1,ASSLVSGQDNTIY
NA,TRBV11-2,ASSPGHHSNQPQH
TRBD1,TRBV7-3,ASSSYRGTEAF
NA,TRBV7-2,ASSLRGGSSHNQPQH
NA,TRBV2,ASSGQETGNTIY
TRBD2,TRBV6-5,ASSGGRAWNEQF
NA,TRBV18,ASSPRTDYEQY
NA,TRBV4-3,ASSRPTGIRGTGELF
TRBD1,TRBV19,ASSIGGTGDSYNEQF
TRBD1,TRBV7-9,ASGQGNNSPLH
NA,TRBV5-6,ASSPERTANTGELF
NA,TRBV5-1,ASRQGGTGELF
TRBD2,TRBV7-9,ASSLFPPTSGSVYEQY
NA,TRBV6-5,ASSGNRNSPLH
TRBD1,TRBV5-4,ASSSGTENSPLH
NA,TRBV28,ASSPRGGGNEQF
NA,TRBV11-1,ASSPTVMNTEAF
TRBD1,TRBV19,ASRPRTGGLEEQY
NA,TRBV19,ASSIVAGSEQF
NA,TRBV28,ASSASPGVEKLF
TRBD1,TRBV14,ASSRQGGTEAF
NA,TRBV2,ASSNGVSNQPQH
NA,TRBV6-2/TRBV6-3,ASSYYDPGGTEAF
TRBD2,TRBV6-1,ASSDPGLAGVAGELF
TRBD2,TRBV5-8,AGRGTSGSWSYNEQF
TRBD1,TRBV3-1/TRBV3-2,ASSPGTVPQPQH
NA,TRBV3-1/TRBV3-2,ASSQDQAPPQY
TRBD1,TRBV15,ATSTRDRPNEKLF